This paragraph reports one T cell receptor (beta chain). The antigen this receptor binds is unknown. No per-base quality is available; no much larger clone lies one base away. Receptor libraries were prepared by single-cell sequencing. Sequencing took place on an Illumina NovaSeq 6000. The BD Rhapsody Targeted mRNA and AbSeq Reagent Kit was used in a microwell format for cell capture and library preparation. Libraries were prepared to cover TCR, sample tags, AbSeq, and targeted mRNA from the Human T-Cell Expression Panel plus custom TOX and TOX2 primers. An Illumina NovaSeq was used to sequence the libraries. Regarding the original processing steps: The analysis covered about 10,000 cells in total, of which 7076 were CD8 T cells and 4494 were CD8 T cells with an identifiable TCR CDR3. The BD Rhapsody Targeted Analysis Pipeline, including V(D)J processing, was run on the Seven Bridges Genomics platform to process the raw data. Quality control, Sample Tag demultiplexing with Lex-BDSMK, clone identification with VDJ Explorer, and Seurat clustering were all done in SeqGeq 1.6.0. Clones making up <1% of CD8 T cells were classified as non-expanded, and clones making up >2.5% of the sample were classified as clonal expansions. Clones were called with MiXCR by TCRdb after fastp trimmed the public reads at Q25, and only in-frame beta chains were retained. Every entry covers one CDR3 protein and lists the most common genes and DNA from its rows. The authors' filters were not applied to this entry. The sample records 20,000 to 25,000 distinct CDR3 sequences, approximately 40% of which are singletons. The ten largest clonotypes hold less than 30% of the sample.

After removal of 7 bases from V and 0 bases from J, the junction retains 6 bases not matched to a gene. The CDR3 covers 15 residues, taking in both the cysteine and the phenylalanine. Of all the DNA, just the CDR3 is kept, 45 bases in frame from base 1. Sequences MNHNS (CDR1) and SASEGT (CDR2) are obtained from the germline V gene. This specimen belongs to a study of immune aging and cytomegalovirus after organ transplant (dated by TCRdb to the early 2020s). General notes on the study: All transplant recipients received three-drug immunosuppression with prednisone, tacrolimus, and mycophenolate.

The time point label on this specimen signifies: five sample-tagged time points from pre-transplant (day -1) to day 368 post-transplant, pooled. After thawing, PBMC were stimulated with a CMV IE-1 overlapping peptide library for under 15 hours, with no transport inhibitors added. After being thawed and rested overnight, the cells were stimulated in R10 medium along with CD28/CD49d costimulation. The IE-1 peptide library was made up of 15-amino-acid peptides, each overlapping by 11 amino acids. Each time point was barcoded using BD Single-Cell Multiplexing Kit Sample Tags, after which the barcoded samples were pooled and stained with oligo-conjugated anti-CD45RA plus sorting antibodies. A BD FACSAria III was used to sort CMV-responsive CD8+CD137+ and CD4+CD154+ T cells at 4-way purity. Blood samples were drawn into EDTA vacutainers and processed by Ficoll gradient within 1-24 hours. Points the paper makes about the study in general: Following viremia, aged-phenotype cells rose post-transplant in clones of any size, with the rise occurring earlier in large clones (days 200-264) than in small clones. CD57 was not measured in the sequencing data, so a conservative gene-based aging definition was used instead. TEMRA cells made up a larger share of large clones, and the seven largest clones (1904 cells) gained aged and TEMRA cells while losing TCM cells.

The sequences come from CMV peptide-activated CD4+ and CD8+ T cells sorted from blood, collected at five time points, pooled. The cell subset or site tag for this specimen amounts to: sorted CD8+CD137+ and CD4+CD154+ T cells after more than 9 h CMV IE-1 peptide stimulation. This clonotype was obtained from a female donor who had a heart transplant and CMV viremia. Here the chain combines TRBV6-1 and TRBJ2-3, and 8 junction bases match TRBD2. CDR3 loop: CASTRTSRSTDTQYF. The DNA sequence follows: TGTGCCAGCACTCGGACTAGCAGAAGCACAGATACGCAGTATTTT.